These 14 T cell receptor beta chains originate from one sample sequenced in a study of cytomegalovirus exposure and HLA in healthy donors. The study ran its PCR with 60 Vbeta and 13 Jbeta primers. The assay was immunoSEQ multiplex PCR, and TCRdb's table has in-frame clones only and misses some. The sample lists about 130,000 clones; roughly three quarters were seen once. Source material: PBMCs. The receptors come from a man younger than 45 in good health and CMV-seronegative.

This CDR3 reads CASSGEGGNEQFF. The CDR3 DNA follows: TGTGCCAGCAGTGGAGAGGGAGGCAATGAGCAGTTCTTC. This chain uses TRBV6-1 with TRBJ2-1; TRBD2 is a possible D gene (6 bases). V lost 4 bases and J lost 6, with 10 bases in between. This CDR3 spans 13 amino acids. CDR1 and CDR2 (germline): MNHNS, SASEGT.

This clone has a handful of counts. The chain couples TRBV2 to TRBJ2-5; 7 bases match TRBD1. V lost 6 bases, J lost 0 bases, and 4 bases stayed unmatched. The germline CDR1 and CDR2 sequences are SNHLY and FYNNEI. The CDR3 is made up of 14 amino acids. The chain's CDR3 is CASRRGPHQETQYF. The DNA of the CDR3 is TGTGCCAGCAGGAGGGGGCCTCACCAAGAGACCCAGTACTTC.

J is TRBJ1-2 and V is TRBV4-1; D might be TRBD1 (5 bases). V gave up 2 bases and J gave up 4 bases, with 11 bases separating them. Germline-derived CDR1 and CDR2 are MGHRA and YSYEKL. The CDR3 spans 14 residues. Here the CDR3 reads CASSQPGWSYGYTF. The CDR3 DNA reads TGCGCCAGCAGCCAACCAGGGTGGAGCTATGGCTACACCTTC.

CDR3 sequence reads: CASSLDRGAGYGYTF. In DNA form, the CDR3 reads TGTGCCAGCAGCTTAGACAGGGGCGCAGGCTATGGCTACACCTTC. The rearrangement links TRBV11-2 to TRBJ1-2; maybe TRBD1 (6 bases). Germline V gene lookup returns CDR1 SGHAT and CDR2 FQNNGV. The V gene lost 0 bases and the J gene lost 4 bases, with 12 bases spanning the gap. The CDR3 consists of 15 residues.

The chain's CDR3 is CATSDREGANTEAFF. The CDR3 DNA sequence: TGTGCCACCTCGGACAGGGAGGGAGCGAACACTGAAGCTTTCTTT. The chain couples TRBV19 to TRBJ1-1, with 8 positions matching TRBD1. Germline CDR1 LNHDA, CDR2 SQIVND (reference sequence). Losses at the gene ends were 10 bases for V and 1 base for J; bases not matched to a gene: 11. The CDR3 loop spans 15 amino acids.

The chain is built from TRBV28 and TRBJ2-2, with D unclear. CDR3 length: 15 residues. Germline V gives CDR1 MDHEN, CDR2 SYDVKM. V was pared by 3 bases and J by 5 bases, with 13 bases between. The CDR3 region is CASSFQRDGTGELFF. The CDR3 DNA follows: TGTGCCAGCAGTTTCCAGCGAGACGGGACCGGGGAGCTGTTTTTT. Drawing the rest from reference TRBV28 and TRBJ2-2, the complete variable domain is DVKVTQSSRYLVKRTGEKVFLECVQDMDHENMFWYRQDPGLGLRLIYFSYDVKMKEKGDIPEGYSVSREKKERFSLILESASTNQTSMYLCASSFQRDGTGELFFGEGSRLTVL.

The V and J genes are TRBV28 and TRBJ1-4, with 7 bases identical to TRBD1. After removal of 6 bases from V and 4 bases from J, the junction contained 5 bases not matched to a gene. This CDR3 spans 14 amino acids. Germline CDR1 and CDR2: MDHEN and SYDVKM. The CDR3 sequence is CASSSGTVNEKLFF. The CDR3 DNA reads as TGTGCCAGCAGCTCCGGGACAGTTAATGAAAAACTGTTTTTT. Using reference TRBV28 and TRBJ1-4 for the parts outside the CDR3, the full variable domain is DVKVTQSSRYLVKRTGEKVFLECVQDMDHENMFWYRQDPGLGLRLIYFSYDVKMKEKGDIPEGYSVSREKKERFSLILESASTNQTSMYLCASSSGTVNEKLFFGSGTQLSVL.

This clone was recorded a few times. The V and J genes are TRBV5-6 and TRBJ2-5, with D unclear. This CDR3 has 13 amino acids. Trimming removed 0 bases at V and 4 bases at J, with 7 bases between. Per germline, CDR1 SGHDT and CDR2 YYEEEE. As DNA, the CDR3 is TGTGCCAGCAGCTTGGCATCGGGAGAGACCCAGTACTTC. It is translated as CASSLASGETQYF.

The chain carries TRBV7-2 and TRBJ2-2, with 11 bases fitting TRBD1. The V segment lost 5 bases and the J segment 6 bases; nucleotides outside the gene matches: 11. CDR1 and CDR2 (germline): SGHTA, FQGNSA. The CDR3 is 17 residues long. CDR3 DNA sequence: TGTGCCAGCAGCACGCCTCCCGGGACAGGGGGGGCCGGGGAGCTGTTTTTT. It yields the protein CASSTPPGTGGAGELFF.

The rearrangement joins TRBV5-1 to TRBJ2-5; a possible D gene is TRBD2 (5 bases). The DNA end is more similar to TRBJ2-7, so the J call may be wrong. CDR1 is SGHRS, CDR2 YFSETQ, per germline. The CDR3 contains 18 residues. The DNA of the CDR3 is TGCGCCAGCAGCCTCCGGGGAGCGGCCTTCGGGAACTCCTACGAGCAGTACTTC. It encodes CASSLRGAAFGNSYEQYF.

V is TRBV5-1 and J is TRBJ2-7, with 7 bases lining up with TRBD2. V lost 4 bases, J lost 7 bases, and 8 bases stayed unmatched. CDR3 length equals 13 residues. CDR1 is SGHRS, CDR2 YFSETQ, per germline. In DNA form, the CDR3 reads TGCGCCAGCAGCCTTGGGGGGGGGTGGGAGCAGTACTTC. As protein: CASSLGGGWEQYF. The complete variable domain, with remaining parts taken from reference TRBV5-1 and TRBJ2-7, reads KAGVTQTPRYLIKTRGQQVTLSCSPISGHRSVSWYQQTPGQGLQFLFEYFSETQRNKGNFPGRFSGRQFSNSRSEMNVSTLELGDSALYLCASSLGGGWEQYFGPGTRLTVT.

The CDR3 region is CASSQVTWGNEQYF. The DNA for the CDR3 is TGCGCCAGCAGCCAAGTAACGTGGGGCAACGAGCAGTACTTC. This chain uses TRBV4-1 with TRBJ2-7, with D maybe TRBD1 (5 bases). Germline values: CDR1 MGHRA, CDR2 YSYEKL. The V gene lost 1 base and the J gene lost 5 bases, with 12 bases spanning the gap. The CDR3 is made up of 14 amino acids.

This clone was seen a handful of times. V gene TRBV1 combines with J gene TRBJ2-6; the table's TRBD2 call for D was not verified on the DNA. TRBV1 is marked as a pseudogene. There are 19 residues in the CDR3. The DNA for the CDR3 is TGCACCAGCAGCCAAGCCCCTGGGGAGTTCCGCTCTGGGGCCAACGTCCTGACTTTC. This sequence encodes CTSSQAPGEFRSGANVLTF.

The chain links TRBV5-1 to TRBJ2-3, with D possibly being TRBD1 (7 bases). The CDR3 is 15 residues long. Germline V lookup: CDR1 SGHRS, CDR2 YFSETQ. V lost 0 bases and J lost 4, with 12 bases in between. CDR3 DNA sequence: TGCGCCAGCAGCTTGGCCGACAGGGACTCAGATACGCAGTATTTT. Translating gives CASSLADRDSDTQYF.